This entry is about one T cell receptor beta chain. There are 14 residues in the CDR3. CDR1 is SGHRS and CDR2 is YFSETQ in the germline V gene. V lost 4 bases and J lost 2; bases outside the gene matches: 3. This entry comes from a study of blood T cell repertoires in COVID-19. Methods used by the authors: Amplification of reference gene primers was used by the study to estimate nucleated cell counts. The repertoire was sequenced with immunoSEQ multiplex PCR; TCRdb's copy has only in-frame clones and lacks some. That table supplies the V and J calls and clone size; D and trimming were determined from the DNA. The table has roughly 310,000 clones, 88% seen once.

The receptor's source is a woman in her fifties or sixties with active or convalescent COVID-19. The genes are TRBV5-1 and TRBJ2-7; TRBD1 matches at 10 bases. The sample taken for sequencing was peripheral blood. This CDR3 is CASSGGQGPYEQYF. The CDR3 region has the DNA TGCGCCAGCAGCGGGGGACAGGGGCCCTACGAGCAGTACTTC. The variable domain in full, completed from reference TRBV5-1 and TRBJ2-7, reads KAGVTQTPRYLIKTRGQQVTLSCSPISGHRSVSWYQQTPGQGLQFLFEYFSETQRNKGNFPGRFSGRQFSNSRSEMNVSTLELGDSALYLCASSGGQGPYEQYFGPGTRLTVT.